Each of the 22 T cell receptor beta chains below was sequenced from the same sample in a study of blood T cell repertoires in COVID-19. Sequencing was performed with immunoSEQ multiplex PCR; in TCRdb, only in-frame clones are kept and a portion is missing. The table lists tens of thousands of clones, about 88% of them singletons, with 3.5% to 4% in the top ten. The sequencing input was peripheral blood. The receptors originated from a man in his 70s with acute or convalescent COVID-19.

The chain uses TRBV2 and TRBJ1-5; 9 nucleotides align to TRBD1. This CDR3 is built from 15 residues. Germline values: CDR1 SNHLY, CDR2 FYNNEI. After removal of 5 bases from V and 1 base from J, the junction contained 3 bases not matched to a gene. For the CDR3, the DNA is TGTGCCAGCAGTCGGACAGGGGACAGCAATCAGCCCCAGCATTTT. Amino acid sequence: CASSRTGDSNQPQHF.

The chain couples TRBV4-2 to TRBJ2-1; TRBD2 matches 13 bases. The V gene's germline CDR1 is LGHNA and CDR2 YNFKEQ. Trimming cost V 4 bases and J 4 bases; bases outside gene matches: 7. CDR3 size: 17 residues. As DNA, the CDR3 is TGTGCCAGCAGCCGAGGACTAGCGGGGGTAAGATACAATGAGCAGTTCTTC. Translation gives CASSRGLAGVRYNEQFF.

This clone has more than one count but fewer than ten. The chain is built from TRBV12-3 or TRBV12-4 and TRBJ2-7; D may be TRBD2 (6 bases). V lost 1 base and J 5 bases, leaving 9 bases between the germline ends. CDR3 length: 13 amino acids. The CDR3 region is CASSLGRRDEQYF. In DNA form, the CDR3 reads TGTGCCAGCAGTTTAGGCAGGAGGGACGAGCAGTACTTC.

This clone was found once. This chain joins TRBV25-1 and TRBJ2-1, with 10 bases aligning to TRBD1. J lost 8 bases, V lost 3 bases, and 4 bases had no gene match. Per germline, CDR1 MGHDK and CDR2 SYGVNS. This CDR3 is 14 amino acids long. The CDR3 loop reads CASSEPGTGDEQFF. The CDR3 DNA reads TGTGCCAGCAGTGAGCCCGGGACAGGGGATGAGCAGTTCTTC.

The chain combines TRBV21-1 with TRBJ2-2; TRBD1 is the table's D call, not checked against the DNA. TRBV21-1 counts as a pseudogene. This CDR3 region has 14 residues. The CDR3 spells CASRWTDNTGELFF. The CDR3 DNA sequence: TGTGCCAGCAGGTGGACAGACAACACCGGGGAGCTGTTTTTT.

Only a few counts were recorded for this clone. V usage is TRBV19 and J usage is TRBJ2-1; 10 positions agree with TRBD2. CDR1 LNHDA and CDR2 SQIVND come from the germline V gene (reference sequence). J was trimmed by 0 bases and V by 7 bases; bases with no gene match: 6. The CDR3 extends over 16 amino acids. CDR3 residues: CASTERGGSSYNEQFF. CDR3 nucleotide sequence: TGTGCCAGTACCGAGCGGGGGGGAAGCTCCTACAATGAGCAGTTCTTC.

This clone has a handful of counts. This chain links TRBV19 with TRBJ1-1; no clear D. V was trimmed by 3 bases and J by 2 bases, leaving 7 bases between them. Germline V lookup: CDR1 LNHDA, CDR2 SQIVND (reference sequence). The CDR3 consists of 13 residues. The CDR3 loop is CASSMSGNTEAFF. The CDR3 region has the DNA TGTGCCAGTAGTATGTCGGGTAACACTGAAGCTTTCTTT. Full variable domain (missing parts from reference TRBV19 and TRBJ1-1): DGGITQSPKYLFRKEGQNVTLSCEQNLNHDAMYWYRQDPGQGLRLIYYSQIVNDFQKGDIAEGYSVSREKKESFPLTVTSAQKNPTAFYLCASSMSGNTEAFFGQGTRLTVV.

This CDR3 is CASSLAGGFNEQFF. Here the CDR3 DNA reads TGTGCCAGCAGTCTAGCGGGGGGTTTTAATGAGCAGTTCTTC. V is TRBV27 and J is TRBJ2-1; TRBD2 aligns across 11 bases. The junction had 4 bases not matched to a gene; V was cut back by 5 bases and J by 7 bases. The CDR3 runs 14 residues. Germline V gene data show CDR1 as MNHEY and CDR2 as SMNVEV (reference sequence).

V gene TRBV6-6 combines with J gene TRBJ1-4; the match to TRBD1 covers 9 bases. V gave up 6 bases and J gave up 8 bases; unmatched junction bases: 16. The CDR3 has 17 amino acids. The germline V gene has CDR1 MNHNY and CDR2 SVGAGI (reference sequence). This CDR3 is CASRRKAGDRVGEKLFF. The DNA of the CDR3 is TGTGCCAGCAGGCGAAAGGCTGGGGACAGGGTAGGCGAAAAACTGTTTTTT.

The sample holds a few counts of this clone. The chain carries TRBV6-6 and TRBJ2-7; D gene unclear. Germline V lookup: CDR1 MNHNY, CDR2 SVGAGI (reference sequence). The CDR3 has 12 amino acids. Trimming took 0 bases from V and 8 from J, leaving 8 bases between them. The CDR3 is CASSYSSGQQYF. DNA of the CDR3: TGTGCCAGCAGTTACTCATCAGGTCAGCAGTACTTC.

This chain links TRBV29-1 with TRBJ2-7; TRBD2 aligns across 9 bases. The germline gives CDR1 SQVTM, CDR2 ANQGSEA. V was clipped by 4 bases and J by 0 bases; unmatched bases: 4. The CDR3 spans 14 residues. The CDR3 DNA reads as TGCAGCGTTGCAGCGGGGGGATTCTCCTACGAGCAGTACTTC. It yields the protein CSVAAGGFSYEQYF.

This chain joins TRBV5-1 and TRBJ1-1; D not certain. CDR1 SGHRS and CDR2 YFSETQ come from the germline V gene. The V end lost 4 bases, the J end lost 1 base, and 11 bases lay between the germline ends. The CDR3 length is 14 residues. The CDR3 coding sequence is TGCGCCAGCAGCACACAGTCTCAGAACACTGAAGCTTTCTTT. Encoded protein: CASSTQSQNTEAFF.

V gene TRBV7-9 combines with J gene TRBJ1-2; D is unresolved. There are 13 residues in the CDR3. Between the trimmed V and J ends, which lost 1 base and 2 bases, there was a span of 5 bases. CDR1 and CDR2 from the germline V gene are SEHNR and FQNEAQ (reference sequence). The CDR3 loop is CASSLGLNYGYTF. Here the CDR3 DNA reads TGTGCCAGCAGCTTAGGGCTGAACTATGGCTACACCTTC.

The chain links TRBV7-2 to TRBJ2-7; TRBD2 matches at 8 bases. Germline CDR1 and CDR2: SGHTA and FQGNSA. Unmatched junction bases numbered 6, after V lost 5 bases and J lost 3 bases. The CDR3 contains 14 residues. The DNA of the CDR3 is TGTGCCAGCAGCCCGGGGGGGCAACGCTACGAGCAGTACTTC. Translating gives CASSPGGQRYEQYF.

The rearrangement uses TRBV2 and TRBJ2-5, with D unclear. V was cut by 2 bases and J by 2 bases, with 12 bases left in between. There are 15 residues in the CDR3. The germline gives CDR1 SNHLY, CDR2 FYNNEI. CDR3 DNA sequence: TGTGCCAGCAGTGAATCTGTTTGGGCACAAGAGACCCAGTACTTC. Its protein is CASSESVWAQETQYF.

This rearrangement joins TRBV4-3 to TRBJ2-7; D gene unclear. Between the trimmed V and J ends, which lost 6 bases and 4 bases, there was a span of 16 bases. Germline values: CDR1 LGHNA, CDR2 YSLEER. This CDR3 has 14 residues. The CDR3 DNA is TGCGCCAGCAGGCGTTTCCCTAACGAATACGAGCAGTACTTC. Its translation: CASRRFPNEYEQYF.

This rearrangement joins TRBV2 to TRBJ2-6; D may be TRBD1 (6 bases). Germline loops: CDR1 SNHLY, CDR2 FYNNEI. Trimming removed 9 bases at V and 0 bases at J, with 12 bases between. CDR3 length: 15 residues. CDR3 loop: CASGQFSSGANVLTF. CDR3 bases: TGTGCCAGTGGACAGTTCTCCTCTGGGGCCAACGTCCTGACTTTC.

This rearrangement joins TRBV5-1 to TRBJ1-1, with 9 bases lining up with TRBD1. CDR3 length: 14 amino acids. Trimming removed 4 bases from V and 5 bases from J; junction bases left unmatched: 6. Germline assignment: CDR1 SGHRS and CDR2 YFSETQ. CDR3 nucleotide sequence: TGCGCCAGCAGCCAAAGACAGGGGGAAACTGAAGCTTTCTTT. It codes for CASSQRQGETEAFF.

The rearrangement uses TRBV9 and TRBJ2-1; perhaps TRBD1 as D (6 bases). Germline CDR1 is SGDLS and CDR2 is YYNGEE. The CDR3 extends over 15 amino acids. Trimming took 4 bases from V and 4 from J, leaving 15 bases between them. For the CDR3, the DNA is TGTGCCAGCAGCAGTGAGACAGGCGTATACAATGAGCAGTTCTTC. It translates to CASSSETGVYNEQFF.

This chain joins TRBV29-1 and TRBJ1-1, with a weak D call TRBD1 (5 bases). This CDR3 comprises 13 residues. The germline gives CDR1 SQVTM, CDR2 ANQGSEA. Trimming pared 4 bases from V and 1 base from J, leaving 10 bases between. This CDR3 is CSVARVKNTEAFF. DNA of the CDR3: TGCAGCGTTGCCAGGGTGAAGAACACTGAAGCTTTCTTT.

The rearrangement links TRBV6-5 to TRBJ2-7; D unclear. V was pared by 8 bases and J by 0 bases, with 11 bases between. The CDR3 extends over 13 amino acids. Germline V gene sequence: CDR1 MNHEY, CDR2 SVGAGI. CDR3 nucleotide sequence: TGTGCCAGCGGAGAACCCCACTCCTACGAGCAGTACTTC. It specifies CASGEPHSYEQYF.

CDR3 DNA sequence: TGTGCCTGGAGTCTCCGGACAGTCTATAATTCACCCCTCCACTTT. This encodes CAWSLRTVYNSPLHF. The chain combines TRBV30 with TRBJ1-6, with a tentative D call TRBD1 (6 bases). The CDR3 is 15 residues long. Germline V gene lookup returns CDR1 GTSNPN and CDR2 SVGIG (reference sequence). Trimming cost V 2 bases and J 3 bases, with 11 bases left between them. The whole variable domain, filled in from reference TRBV30 and TRBJ1-6, reads SQTIHQWPATLVQPVGSPLSLECTVEGTSNPNLYWYRQAAGRGLQLLFYSVGIGQISSEVPQNLSASRPQDRQFILSSKKLLLSDSGFYLCAWSLRTVYNSPLHFGNGTRLTVT.